The clone carrying this T cell receptor beta chain has a handful of counts. Its antigen remains unidentified. This sample is drawn from a study of type 1 regulatory T cells. Across the whole study: This in vitro CD4 product, T-allo10, is enriched for Tr1 cells and alloantigen-specific.

TCRdb fed the reads into MiXCR, producing one record per CDR3 protein. This sample has fewer than 80,000 distinct CDR3 sequences; about 20% occur once, and the top ten carry 7.5% to 8.5%. Trimming pared 6 bases from V and 3 bases from J, leaving 15 bases between. The germline V gene has CDR1 MDHEN and CDR2 SYDVKM. This CDR3 is built from 15 residues. Study-level findings and limits: Type 1 regulatory T cells had a more restricted TCR repertoire than non-type 1 regulatory T cells.

V and J are TRBV28 and TRBJ1-5; possibly TRBD1 for D (6 bases). The sequencing sample was made of cultured type 1 regulatory T (Tr1) cells, either the whole culture or a sorted fraction (not recorded which). The source is a human donor in good health. The CDR3, as DNA: TGTGCCAGCAGAGGGGGAGGGTTTTACAATCAGCCCCAGCATTTT. This gives the protein CASRGGGFYNQPQHF.